This T cell receptor beta chain was captured in a study of cytomegalovirus exposure and HLA in healthy donors. This CDR3 is built from 14 residues. The V end was cut by 5 bases, the J end by 6 bases, with 13 bases between. Germline V gene data show CDR1 as SEHNR and CDR2 as FQNEAQ (reference sequence). Researchers ran the PCR with 60 Vbeta and 13 Jbeta primers. Profiled with immunoSEQ multiplex PCR; TCRdb holds only in-frame clones, not every one. The table shows 150,000 to 200,000 clones, with around 80% occurring only once. Sequencing was done on a sample of PBMCs. This rearrangement joins TRBV7-9 to TRBJ2-2; D not certain. The clonotype was recovered from a woman aged 45-65 years in good health and CMV-seropositive. CDR3 coding DNA: TGTGCCAGCAGCCTCCGTAACACCGCCGGGGAGCTGTTTTTT. Protein sequence: CASSLRNTAGELFF.